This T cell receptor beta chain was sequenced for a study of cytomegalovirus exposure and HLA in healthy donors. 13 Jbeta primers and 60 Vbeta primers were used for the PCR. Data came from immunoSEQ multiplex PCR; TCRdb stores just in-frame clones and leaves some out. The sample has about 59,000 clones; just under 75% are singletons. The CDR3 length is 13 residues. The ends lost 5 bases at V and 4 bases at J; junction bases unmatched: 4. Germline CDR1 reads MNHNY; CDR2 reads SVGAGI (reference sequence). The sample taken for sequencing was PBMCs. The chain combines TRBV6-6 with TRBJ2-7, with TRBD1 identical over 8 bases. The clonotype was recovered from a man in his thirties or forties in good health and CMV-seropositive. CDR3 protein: CASSPTGGYEQYF. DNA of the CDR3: TGTGCCAGCAGTCCTACAGGGGGTTACGAGCAGTACTTC.